The 27 T cell receptor beta chains below come from one sample, sequenced in a study of HIV-infected patients and healthy controls. All unsorted peripheral T cells were captured because whole blood was used without fractionation. Reverse transcription used roughly 480 ng RNA and constant-region primers for alpha and beta. Separate chain-specific third strand synthesis with multiplexing indices produced the alpha and beta libraries. One entry per CDR3 protein, called by TCRdb with MiXCR from the 5' RACE reads. The table has approximately 13,000 distinct CDR3 sequences, under 6.5% seen once. Sequenced input: blood. Source of these receptors: an adult in good health.

This clonotype is labeled as medium-sized. The rearrangement uses TRBV7-9 and TRBJ1-4, with a possible D match to TRBD1 (6 bases). Per germline, CDR1 SEHNR and CDR2 FQNEAQ (reference sequence). This CDR3 has 15 residues. V lost 1 base to trimming and J lost 5 bases, with 11 bases between them. The CDR3 DNA reads as TGTGCCAGCAGCTTAGATCCAGGGGCGAATGAAAAACTGTTTTTT. This gives the protein CASSLDPGANEKLFF.

This clonotype appeared many times. The J gene is TRBJ1-3, the V gene TRBV27; D unresolved. The CDR3 is 16 amino acids. The germline V and J ends were trimmed by 3 bases and 0 bases, with 12 bases remaining between them. CDR1 and CDR2 from the germline V gene are MNHEY and SMNVEV (reference sequence). The CDR3 reads CASSFRSSSSGNTIYF. The DNA for the CDR3 is TGTGCCAGCAGTTTTCGGTCGTCGAGCTCTGGAAACACCATATATTTT.

This clonotype is labeled as medium-sized. The rearrangement joins TRBV20-1 to TRBJ2-7; 13 nucleotides match TRBD2. CDR1 DFQATT and CDR2 SNEGSKA come from the germline V gene (reference sequence). The CDR3 covers 16 residues. V shed 2 bases and J 3 bases; nucleotides not matched to a gene: 7. In nucleotides, the CDR3 is TGCAGTGCTAGATCCGGGACTAGCGGGGAGATCTACGAGCAGTACTTC. Amino acid sequence: CSARSGTSGEIYEQYF.

This clonotype was recorded many times. The chain joins TRBV7-8 to TRBJ1-1; no definite D call. Germline-derived CDR1 and CDR2 are SGHVS and FQNEAQ. The V end lost 1 base, the J end lost 5 bases, and 11 bases lay between the germline ends. CDR3 length equals 14 residues. The CDR3 DNA reads TGTGCCAGCAGCTTAGTAGGTCGGGCGACTGAAGCTTTCTTT. Translation gives CASSLVGRATEAFF.

This clonotype was counted many times. The chain employs TRBV6-1 and TRBJ2-3, with 9 bases matching TRBD2. The CDR3 has 14 amino acids. Germline V lookup: CDR1 MNHNS, CDR2 SASEGT. V lost 6 bases and J lost 1; bases outside the gene matches: 2. The CDR3 coding sequence is TGTGCCAGCAGGGCTAGCGGGGGCACAGATACGCAGTATTTT. Its protein product is CASRASGGTDTQYF.

This clonotype was seen a few times. V usage is TRBV7-9 and J usage is TRBJ1-5; possibly TRBD1 for D (6 bases). Trimming cost V 8 bases and J 7 bases, with 21 bases left between them. This CDR3 comprises 15 residues. Germline-derived CDR1 and CDR2 are SEHNR and FQNEAQ (reference sequence). The CDR3 is CASQGQGSLGQPQHF. DNA for the CDR3: TGTGCCAGCCAGGGGCAGGGATCATTGGGGCAGCCCCAGCATTTT.

Sample share makes this clonotype medium-sized. The chain combines TRBV6-4 with TRBJ2-3; weak D call: TRBD2 (6 bases). The germline gives CDR1 MRHNA, CDR2 SNTAGT. V lost 4 bases to trimming and J lost 4 bases, with 12 bases between them. This CDR3 region has 14 residues. In nucleotides, the CDR3 is TGTGCCAGCAGTGGTACAGCGGGCCCAGATACGCAGTATTTT. Translated, it gives CASSGTAGPDTQYF.

This clonotype was counted a few times. This CDR3 reads CSVETRGNTEAFF. In DNA, the CDR3 is TGCAGCGTTGAAACCAGGGGCAACACTGAAGCTTTCTTT. V is TRBV29-1 and J is TRBJ1-1; perhaps TRBD1 as D (6 bases). The V gene's germline CDR1 is SQVTM and CDR2 ANQGSEA. The length of the CDR3 is 13 residues. The V gene lost 2 bases and the J gene lost 2 bases, with 9 bases spanning the gap.

This clonotype was picked up many times. This chain links TRBV6-1 with TRBJ1-1; D is undetermined. Trimming removed 2 bases from V and 4 bases from J, with 5 bases in between. CDR1 MNHNS and CDR2 SASEGT come from the germline V gene. This CDR3 spans 12 amino acids. CDR3 amino acids: CASSETGTEAFF. CDR3 coding DNA: TGTGCCAGCAGTGAAACGGGCACTGAAGCTTTCTTT.

This clonotype counts as medium-sized (0.01 to 0.1%). V usage is TRBV6-6 and J usage is TRBJ2-5, with 9 bases identical to TRBD1. Germline V CDR1 and CDR2: MNHNY, SVGAGI (reference sequence). CDR3 length: 15 residues. With 6 bases clipped from V and 1 base from J, the junction kept 6 bases outside the gene matches. The CDR3, as DNA: TGTGCCAGCAGAGCCCTGGACAGGGGCCAAGAGACCCAGTACTTC. Translating gives CASRALDRGQETQYF.

The sample holds many counts of this clonotype. The chain is built from TRBV18 and TRBJ2-5, with D possibly TRBD1 on 5 matching bases. Germline CDR1 reads KGHSH; CDR2 reads LQKENI. V dropped 0 bases and J dropped 7 bases, with 21 bases sitting between them. The CDR3 covers 17 residues. The CDR3 DNA sequence: TGTGCCAGCTCACCACCTTTAACTTACGCCAGGGTAGCGACCCAGTACTTC. This encodes CASSPPLTYARVATQYF.

This sequence joins TRBV4-1 and TRBJ1-6, with 7 bases matching TRBD1. The V and J ends lost 0 bases and 12 bases, in that order; junction bases with no gene match: 17. The length of the CDR3 is 18 residues. CDR1 MGHRA and CDR2 YSYEKL come from the germline V gene. The CDR3 region is CASSQDRLTGAAVVPLHF. For the CDR3, the DNA is TGCGCCAGCAGCCAAGATCGCCTTACAGGGGCGGCGGTCGTACCCCTCCACTTT.

The CDR3 protein is CASRIANTEAFF. As DNA, the CDR3 is TGCGCCAGCAGGATAGCGAACACTGAAGCTTTCTTT. The rearrangement uses TRBV10-2 and TRBJ1-1; D is ambiguous. CDR1 WSHSY and CDR2 SAAADI come from the germline V gene. This CDR3 is 12 amino acids long. V lost 6 bases, J lost 1 base, and 6 bases lay in between.

This clonotype was seen ten or more times. This chain uses TRBV5-1 with TRBJ2-2; no firm D call. CDR1 SGHRS and CDR2 YFSETQ come from the germline V gene. Trimming took 5 bases from V and 6 from J, leaving 8 bases between them. CDR3 length: 12 residues. CDR3 amino acids: CASREQSGELFF. Written as DNA, the CDR3 is TGCGCCAGCAGGGAACAGTCCGGGGAGCTGTTTTTT.

This clonotype was observed at least ten times. The chain is built from TRBV12-5 and TRBJ2-3; D call uncertain. Trimming removed 4 bases at V and 6 bases at J, with 14 bases between. Looked up from germline, CDR1 is LGHNT and CDR2 is FRNRAP. CDR3 size: 14 residues. The CDR3 reads CASGSRTSLDTQYF. The CDR3 nucleotides read TGTGCTAGTGGTTCGAGGACCTCTCTCGATACGCAGTATTTT.

By proportion, this clonotype is medium-sized (0.01 to 0.1%). The CDR3 is CASSEPSDHSPLHF. CDR3 sequence (DNA): TGTGCCAGCAGTGAACCGTCAGATCATTCACCCCTCCACTTT. This sequence joins TRBV6-1 and TRBJ1-6; D remains ambiguous. The CDR3 contains 14 residues. Germline loops: CDR1 MNHNS, CDR2 SASEGT. Between the trimmed V and J ends, which lost 2 bases and 8 bases, there was a span of 10 bases.

This clonotype was recorded many times. CDR3 sequence: CASKGNEQYF. CDR3 coding DNA: TGTGCCAGCAAGGGAAACGAGCAGTACTTC. This chain joins TRBV6-6 and TRBJ2-7; D unclear. Germline assignment: CDR1 MNHNY and CDR2 SVGAGI (reference sequence). V shed 7 bases and J shed 5 bases, with 6 bases lying between them. CDR3 length equals 10 residues.

This clonotype was seen ten or more times. DNA of the CDR3: TGTGCCAGCAGCTTACGACTAGCGGGGGCCGATACGCAGTATTTT. Protein product: CASSLRLAGADTQYF. The rearrangement joins TRBV13 to TRBJ2-3; 12 bases map to TRBD2. The CDR3 is 15 amino acids. The V segment lost 2 bases and the J segment 6 bases; nucleotides outside the gene matches: 3. Germline V gene data show CDR1 as PRHDT and CDR2 as FYEKMQ (reference sequence). Supplemented by reference TRBV13 and TRBJ2-3, the full variable domain reads AAGVIQSPRHLIKEKRETATLKCYPIPRHDTVYWYQQGPGQDPQFLISFYEKMQSDKGSIPDRFSAQQFSDYHSELNMSSLELGDSALYFCASSLRLAGADTQYFGPGTRLTVL.

The J gene is TRBJ1-5, the V gene TRBV7-9, with D maybe TRBD1 (6 bases). The CDR3 sequence is 14 residues long. The germline gives CDR1 SEHNR, CDR2 FQNEAQ (reference sequence). V was shortened by 2 bases and J by 8 bases, with 13 bases between the two germline ends. The CDR3 loop is CASSLRGGAEPQHF. The CDR3 DNA sequence: TGTGCCAGCAGCTTACGTGGGGGCGCGGAGCCCCAGCATTTT.

This clonotype is labeled as medium-sized. This CDR3 is CAGREGSYNSPLHF. CDR3 in DNA: TGTGCCGGCCGGGAGGGCTCCTATAATTCACCCCTCCACTTT. This sequence joins TRBV6-1 and TRBJ1-6; D is undetermined. V lost 11 bases and J 0 bases, leaving 11 bases between the germline ends. Germline-derived CDR1 and CDR2 are MNHNS and SASEGT. The CDR3 extends over 14 amino acids.

This clonotype is labeled medium-sized (0.01 to 0.1%). This rearrangement joins TRBV6-4 to TRBJ2-1; 14 positions match TRBD2. Trimming at V came to 0 bases and at J to 14 bases, leaving 3 bases not matched to a gene. Germline-derived CDR1 and CDR2 are MRHNA and SNTAGT. CDR3 length: 14 amino acids. DNA of the CDR3: TGTGCCAGCAGTGACTCCCCGACTAGCGGGGGGGAGTTCTTC. Translating it yields CASSDSPTSGGEFF.

This clonotype has a count of ten or more. The V call is TRBV5-1, the J call TRBJ2-4; 9 nucleotides agree with TRBD1. With V trimmed by 4 bases and J by 1 base, 9 bases remained unmatched. CDR1 and CDR2 (germline): SGHRS, YFSETQ. CDR3 length: 17 amino acids. Here the CDR3 DNA reads TGCGCCAGCAGCGAGGGACAGGGCGTGGATGCCAAAAACATTCAGTACTTC. The encoded protein is CASSEGQGVDAKNIQYF.

This clonotype was counted once. The chain employs TRBV12-3 or TRBV12-4 and TRBJ1-5; no definite D call. The CDR3 covers 14 residues. Trimming removed 5 bases at V and 0 bases at J, with 8 bases between. The CDR3 region has the DNA TGTGCCAGCAGTGGAGGATTTAGCAATCAGCCCCAGCATTTT. As protein: CASSGGFSNQPQHF.

This clonotype was recorded at least ten times. The rearrangement links TRBV12-3 or TRBV12-4 to TRBJ2-7, with D hard to call. The CDR3 extends over 13 amino acids. V was shortened by 3 bases and J by 4 bases, with 10 bases between the two germline ends. The chain's CDR3 is CASSFYTGYEQYF. The CDR3 DNA follows: TGTGCCAGCAGTTTTTATACTGGATACGAGCAGTACTTC.

This clonotype occurred many times. The J gene is TRBJ2-7, the V gene TRBV20-1; D is possibly TRBD1 (6 bases). V was cut by 1 base and J by 0 bases, with 10 bases left in between. From germline, CDR1 is DFQATT and CDR2 SNEGSKA (reference sequence). The CDR3 consists of 14 residues. The CDR3 DNA reads as TGCAGTGCTAGAGGGGGGCAGAGCTCCTACGAGCAGTACTTC. Amino acids: CSARGGQSSYEQYF.

This clonotype was counted many times. V usage is TRBV6-6 and J usage is TRBJ1-2; 8 positions match TRBD1. This CDR3 has 15 residues. V dropped 7 bases and J dropped 4; count of bases not matched to a gene: 11. The germline V gene has CDR1 MNHNY and CDR2 SVGAGI (reference sequence). The CDR3, as DNA: TGTGCCAGCACCGATCCAGGGGGCCTAGGCTATGGCTACACCTTC. Translated: CASTDPGGLGYGYTF.

This clonotype was seen at least ten times. The gene calls are TRBV6-6 and TRBJ2-7; D may be TRBD2 (6 bases). The V end lost 0 bases, the J end lost 0 bases, and 12 bases lay between the germline ends. CDR3 length: 16 amino acids. Germline V gives CDR1 MNHNY, CDR2 SVGAGI (reference sequence). The CDR3 is CASSYSWAGSSYEQYF. In DNA, the CDR3 is TGTGCCAGCAGTTACTCATGGGCGGGGAGCTCCTACGAGCAGTACTTC.